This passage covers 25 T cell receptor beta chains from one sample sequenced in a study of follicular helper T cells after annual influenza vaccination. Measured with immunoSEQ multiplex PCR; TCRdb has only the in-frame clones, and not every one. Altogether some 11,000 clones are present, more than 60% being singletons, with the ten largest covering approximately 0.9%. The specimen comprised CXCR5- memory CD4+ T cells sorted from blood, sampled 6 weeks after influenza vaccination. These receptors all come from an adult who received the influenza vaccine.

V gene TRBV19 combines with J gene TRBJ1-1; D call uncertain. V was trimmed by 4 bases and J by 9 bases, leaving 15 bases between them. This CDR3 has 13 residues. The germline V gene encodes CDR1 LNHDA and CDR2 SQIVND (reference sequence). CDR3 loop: CASSTPPGSKAFF. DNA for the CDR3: TGTGCCAGTAGTACCCCACCGGGCAGCAAAGCTTTCTTT.

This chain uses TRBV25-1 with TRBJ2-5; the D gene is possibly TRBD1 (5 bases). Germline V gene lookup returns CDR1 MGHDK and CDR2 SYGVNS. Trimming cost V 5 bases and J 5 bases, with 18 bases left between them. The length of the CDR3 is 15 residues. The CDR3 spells CASSTPGGQSETQYF. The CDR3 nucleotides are TGTGCCAGCAGTACACCTGGTGGACAATCGGAGACCCAGTACTTC.

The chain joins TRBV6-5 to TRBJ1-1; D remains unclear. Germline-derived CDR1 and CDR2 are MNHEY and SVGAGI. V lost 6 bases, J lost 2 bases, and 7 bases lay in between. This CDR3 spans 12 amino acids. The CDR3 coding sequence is TGTGCCAGCAGGGACGGAAACACTGAAGCTTTCTTT. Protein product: CASRDGNTEAFF.

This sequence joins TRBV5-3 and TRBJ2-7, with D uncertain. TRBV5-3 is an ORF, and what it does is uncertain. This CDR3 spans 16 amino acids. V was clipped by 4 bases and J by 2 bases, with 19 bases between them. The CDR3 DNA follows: TGTGCCAGAAGCCCCGCTTGGCAAGCTAAAGCCTACGAGCAGTACTTC. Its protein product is CARSPAWQAKAYEQYF.

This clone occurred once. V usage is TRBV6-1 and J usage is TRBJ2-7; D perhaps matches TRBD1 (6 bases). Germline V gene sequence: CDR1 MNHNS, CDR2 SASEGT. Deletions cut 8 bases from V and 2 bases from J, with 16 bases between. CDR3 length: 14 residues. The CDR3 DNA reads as TGTGCCAGCGTAACAGGGAAAAGGGCCTACGAGCAGTACTTC. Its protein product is CASVTGKRAYEQYF.

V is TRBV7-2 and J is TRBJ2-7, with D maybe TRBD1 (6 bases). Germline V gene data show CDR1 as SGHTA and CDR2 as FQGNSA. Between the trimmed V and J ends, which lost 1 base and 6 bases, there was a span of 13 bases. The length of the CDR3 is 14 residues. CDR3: CASSLGQDLGEQYF. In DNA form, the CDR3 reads TGTGCCAGCAGCTTAGGACAGGACCTCGGCGAGCAGTACTTC.

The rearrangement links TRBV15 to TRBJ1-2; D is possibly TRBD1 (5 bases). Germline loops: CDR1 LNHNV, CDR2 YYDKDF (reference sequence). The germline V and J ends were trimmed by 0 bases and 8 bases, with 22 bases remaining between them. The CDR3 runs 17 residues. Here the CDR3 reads CATSRDFGGGFLWGYTF. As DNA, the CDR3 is TGTGCCACCAGCAGAGATTTCGGGGGAGGATTTCTATGGGGCTACACCTTC.

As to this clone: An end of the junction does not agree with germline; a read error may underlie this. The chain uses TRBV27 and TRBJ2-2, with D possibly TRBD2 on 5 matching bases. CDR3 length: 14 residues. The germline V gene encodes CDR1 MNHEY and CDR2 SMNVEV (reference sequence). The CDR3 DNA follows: TGTGCCAGCAGCTTATCGAGGGACACCGGGGAGCTGTTTTTT. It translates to CASSLSRDTGELFF.

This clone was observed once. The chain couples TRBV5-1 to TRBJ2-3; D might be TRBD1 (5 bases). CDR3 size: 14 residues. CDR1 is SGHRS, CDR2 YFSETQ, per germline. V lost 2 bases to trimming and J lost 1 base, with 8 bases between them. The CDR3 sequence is CASSFGRGTDTQYF. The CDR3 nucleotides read TGCGCCAGCAGCTTTGGCAGGGGCACAGATACGCAGTATTTT.

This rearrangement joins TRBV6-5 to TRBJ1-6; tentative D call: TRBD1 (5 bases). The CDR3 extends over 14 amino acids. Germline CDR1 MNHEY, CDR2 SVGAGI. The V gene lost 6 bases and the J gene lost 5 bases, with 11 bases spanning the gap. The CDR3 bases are TGTGCCAGCAGAAGGGACCGCCATAATTCACCCCTCCACTTT. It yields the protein CASRRDRHNSPLHF.

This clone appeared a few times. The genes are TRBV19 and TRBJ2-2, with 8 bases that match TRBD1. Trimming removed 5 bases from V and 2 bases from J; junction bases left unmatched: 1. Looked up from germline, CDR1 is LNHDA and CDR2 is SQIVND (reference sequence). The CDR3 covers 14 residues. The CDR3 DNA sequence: TGTGCCAGTAGTGGGACAGGAAACACCGGGGAGCTGTTTTTT. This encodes CASSGTGNTGELFF.

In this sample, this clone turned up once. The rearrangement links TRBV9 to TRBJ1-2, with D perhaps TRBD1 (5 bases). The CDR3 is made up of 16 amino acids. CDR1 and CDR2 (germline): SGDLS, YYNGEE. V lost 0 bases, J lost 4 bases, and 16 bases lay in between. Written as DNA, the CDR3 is TGTGCCAGCAGCGTAGCTACCGGGGACCCCGCCTATGGCTACACCTTC. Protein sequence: CASSVATGDPAYGYTF.

The CDR3 here is CASSPGLGYTF. The CDR3 DNA follows: TGTGCCAGCAGTCCAGGCCTCGGCTACACCTTC. This sequence joins TRBV7-9 and TRBJ1-2; D gene uncertain. V dropped 6 bases and J dropped 8 bases, with 10 bases sitting between them. There are 11 residues in the CDR3. Germline values: CDR1 SEHNR, CDR2 FQNEAQ (reference sequence).

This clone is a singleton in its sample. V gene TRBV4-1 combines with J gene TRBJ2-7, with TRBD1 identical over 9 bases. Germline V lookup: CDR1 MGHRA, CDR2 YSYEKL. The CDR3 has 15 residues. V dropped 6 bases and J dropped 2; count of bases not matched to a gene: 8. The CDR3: CASRRGQGAAYEQYF. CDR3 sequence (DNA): TGCGCCAGCAGACGGGGACAGGGAGCCGCCTACGAGCAGTACTTC.

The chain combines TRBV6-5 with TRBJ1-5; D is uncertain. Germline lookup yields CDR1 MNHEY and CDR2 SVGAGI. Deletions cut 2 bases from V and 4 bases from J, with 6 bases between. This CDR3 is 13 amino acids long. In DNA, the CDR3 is TGTGCCAGCAGTTACGGCTTAAATCAGCCCCAGCATTTT. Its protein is CASSYGLNQPQHF.

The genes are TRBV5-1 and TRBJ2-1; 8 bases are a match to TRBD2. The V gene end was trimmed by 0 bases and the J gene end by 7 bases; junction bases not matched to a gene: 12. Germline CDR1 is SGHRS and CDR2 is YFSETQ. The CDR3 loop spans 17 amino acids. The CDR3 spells CASSLAVVLAAQNEQFF. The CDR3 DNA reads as TGCGCCAGCAGCTTGGCTGTGGTACTAGCGGCCCAGAATGAGCAGTTCTTC. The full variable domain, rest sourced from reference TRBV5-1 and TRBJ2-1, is KAGVTQTPRYLIKTRGQQVTLSCSPISGHRSVSWYQQTPGQGLQFLFEYFSETQRNKGNFPGRFSGRQFSNSRSEMNVSTLELGDSALYLCASSLAVVLAAQNEQFFGPGTRLTVL.

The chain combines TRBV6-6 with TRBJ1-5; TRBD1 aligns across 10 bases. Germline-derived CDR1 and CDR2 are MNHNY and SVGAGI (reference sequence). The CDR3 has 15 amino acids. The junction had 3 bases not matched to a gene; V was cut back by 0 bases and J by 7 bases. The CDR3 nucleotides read TGTGCCAGCAGTTACTCCGGGACAGGGGACCAGCCCCAGCATTTT. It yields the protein CASSYSGTGDQPQHF.

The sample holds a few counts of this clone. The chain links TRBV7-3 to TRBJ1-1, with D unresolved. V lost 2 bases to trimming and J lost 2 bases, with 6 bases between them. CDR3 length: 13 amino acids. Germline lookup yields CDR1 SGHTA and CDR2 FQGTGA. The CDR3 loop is CASSLEGNTEAFF. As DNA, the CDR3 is TGTGCCAGCAGCTTAGAGGGTAACACTGAAGCTTTCTTT.

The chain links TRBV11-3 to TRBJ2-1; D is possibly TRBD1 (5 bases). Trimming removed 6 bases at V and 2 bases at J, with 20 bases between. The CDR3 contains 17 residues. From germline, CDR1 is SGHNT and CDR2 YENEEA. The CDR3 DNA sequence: TGTGCCAGCAGTCCCGGGTGGCAGGGCCTAACCTACAATGAGCAGTTCTTC. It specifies CASSPGWQGLTYNEQFF.

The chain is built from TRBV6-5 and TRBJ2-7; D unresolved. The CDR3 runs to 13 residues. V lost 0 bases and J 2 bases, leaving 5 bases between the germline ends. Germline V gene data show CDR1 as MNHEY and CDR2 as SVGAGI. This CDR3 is CASSYSYTYEQYF. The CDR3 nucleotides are TGTGCCAGCAGTTACTCGTACACCTACGAGCAGTACTTC.

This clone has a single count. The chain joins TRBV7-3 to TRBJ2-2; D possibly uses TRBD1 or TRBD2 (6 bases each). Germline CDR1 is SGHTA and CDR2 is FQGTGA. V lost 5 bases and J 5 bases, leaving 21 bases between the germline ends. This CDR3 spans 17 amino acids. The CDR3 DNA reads TGTGCCAGCAGCGAATCCTTGGGGGGCGCTTATACCGGGGAGCTGTTTTTT. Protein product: CASSESLGGAYTGELFF.

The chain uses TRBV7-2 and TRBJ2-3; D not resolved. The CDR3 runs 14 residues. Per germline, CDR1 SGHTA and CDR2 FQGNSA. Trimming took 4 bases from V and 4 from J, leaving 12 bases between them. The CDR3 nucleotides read TGTGCCAGCAGCTCGATCCGGGTCCCAGATACGCAGTATTTT. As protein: CASSSIRVPDTQYF.

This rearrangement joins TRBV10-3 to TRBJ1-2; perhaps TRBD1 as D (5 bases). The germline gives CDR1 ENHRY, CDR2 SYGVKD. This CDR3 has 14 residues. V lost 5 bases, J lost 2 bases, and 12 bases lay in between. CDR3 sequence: CAISSGTVNYGYTF. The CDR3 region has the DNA TGTGCCATCAGTTCCGGGACGGTAAACTATGGCTACACCTTC.

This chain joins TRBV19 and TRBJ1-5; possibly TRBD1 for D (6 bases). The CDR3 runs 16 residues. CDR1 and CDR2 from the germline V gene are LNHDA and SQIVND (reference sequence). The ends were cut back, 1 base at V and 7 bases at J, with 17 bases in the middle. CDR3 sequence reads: CASSIGQGTGGQPQHF. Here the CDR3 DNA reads TGTGCCAGTAGTATAGGCCAGGGGACGGGAGGACAGCCCCAGCATTTT. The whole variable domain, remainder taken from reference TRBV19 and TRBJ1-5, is DGGITQSPKYLFRKEGQNVTLSCEQNLNHDAMYWYRQDPGQGLRLIYYSQIVNDFQKGDIAEGYSVSREKKESFPLTVTSAQKNPTAFYLCASSIGQGTGGQPQHFGDGTRLSIL.

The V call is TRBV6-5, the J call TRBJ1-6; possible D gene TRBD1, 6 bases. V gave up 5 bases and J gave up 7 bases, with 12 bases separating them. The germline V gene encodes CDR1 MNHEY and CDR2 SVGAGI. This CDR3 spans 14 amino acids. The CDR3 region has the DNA TGTGCCAGCAGTGTCAGGGGAAGCAATTCACCCCTCCACTTT. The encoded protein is CASSVRGSNSPLHF.